This TCR beta chain appears in the sequencing data of a study of glioma-infiltrating T cells after dendritic cell vaccination. The PCR used 60 V beta and 13 J beta primers. The table came from immunoSEQ multiplex PCR; TCRdb's copy has only in-frame clones and leaves some out. The sample lists about 65,000 clones; around 86% were seen once. The time point: after dendritic cell vaccination, including at tumor progression/relapse. V was pared by 7 bases and J by 2 bases, with 12 bases between. CDR3 length: 13 residues. CDR1 and CDR2 from the germline V gene are MNHNS and SASEGT. V and J are TRBV6-1 and TRBJ2-7; perhaps TRBD1 as D (5 bases). Sequences were derived from blood, sampled after dendritic cell vaccination. The clonotype was recovered from a human donor with glioblastoma. The CDR3 loop reads CASMVGAAYEQYF. The CDR3 nucleotides read TGTGCCAGCATGGTAGGGGCGGCCTACGAGCAGTACTTC.